This TCR beta chain was documented in a study of blood T cell repertoires in COVID-19. At the level of the study: The origin of the acute and convalescent COVID-19 samples was the United States, Italy and Spain. Sources were T cells, B-cell-depleted T cells, or PBMCs; the material itself was cDNA or gDNA.

V was pared by 1 base and J by 4 bases, with 6 bases between. Looked up from germline, CDR1 is LGHNA and CDR2 is YNFKEQ. The CDR3 has 13 amino acids. In the authors' workflow: For nucleated cells, counts were estimated from reference gene primer amplification. Profiling relied on immunoSEQ multiplex PCR, and the TCRdb table lists in-frame clones only, not all of them. The V and J calls and the clone size are those of that table, but D and trimming were determined from the DNA. The profile shows about 74,000 clones, 70% to 80% of them singletons. This chain uses TRBV4-2 with TRBJ2-3; no firm D call. Sequencing was carried out using peripheral blood. The TCR sequence derives from a man aged 65 to 79 with acute or convalescent COVID-19. CDR3 DNA: TGTGCCAGCAGCCAAGCGGTCGCAGATACGCAGTATTTT. This codes for CASSQAVADTQYF.